Sequencing of this TCR beta chain was carried out in a study of CD8 T cells in ankylosing spondylitis. Notes on the study in general: Disease-linked clones bore a CD8+ phenotype, appearing relatively rarely in peripheral blood. One TCR beta motif, made up of seven to nine highly homologous variants, appeared characteristic of ankylosing spondylitis blood. Previously reported in reactive arthritis synovial fluid and blood were some of the motif variants. Within matched ankylosing spondylitis synovial fluid, disease-linked clones were reportedly significantly enriched.

Details on this clonotype: The antigen is unknown.

Quantitative barcoded 5'-RACE was used to prepare TCR beta libraries. Using its own MiXCR run on the 5' RACE reads, TCRdb lists one record per CDR3 protein. The sample holds about 800,000 distinct CDR3 sequences, about 10% seen once. The V and J ends lost 6 bases and 3 bases respectively, with 18 bases between them. The CDR3 totals 16 residues. The V gene's germline CDR1 is LNHDA and CDR2 SQIVND (reference sequence). The chain carries TRBV19 and TRBJ1-5; D remains unclear. The sample consisted of blood, either unsorted or a sorted T cell fraction (not recorded which). The TCR originated in a male donor with ankylosing spondylitis. The CDR3 spells CASSSPGRGYNQPQHF. The CDR3 DNA sequence: TGTGCCAGTAGCTCCCCTGGGCGCGGATACAATCAGCCCCAGCATTTT. Combining the CDR3 with reference TRBV19 and TRBJ1-5 gives the whole variable domain DGGITQSPKYLFRKEGQNVTLSCEQNLNHDAMYWYRQDPGQGLRLIYYSQIVNDFQKGDIAEGYSVSREKKESFPLTVTSAQKNPTAFYLCASSSPGRGYNQPQHFGDGTRLSIL.